The 10 T cell receptor beta chains below come from one sample, sequenced in a study of blood T cells in healthy people across ages. The authors ran a second PCR of roughly 6 to 12 cycles using a sample-barcoded 5' primer and a J-beta primer mix. MiXCR was run by TCRdb on the 5' RACE reads, yielding one entry per CDR3 protein. The repertoire holds 920,000 or so distinct CDR3 sequences, 45% seen once, with 18% in the top ten. Sequences were obtained from blood. All receptors come from a woman aged 55 to 70 in good health.

The rearrangement uses TRBV29-1 and TRBJ1-3; D is uncertain. Germline-derived CDR1 and CDR2 are SQVTM and ANQGSEA. The germline V and J ends were trimmed by 4 bases and 2 bases, with 6 bases remaining between them. The CDR3 sequence is 12 residues long. For the CDR3, the DNA is TGCAGCGTTGGAGGAACTGGAAACACCATATATTTT. It specifies CSVGGTGNTIYF.

The chain links TRBV9 to TRBJ2-7, with TRBD1 identical over 9 bases. J was trimmed by 1 base and V by 0 bases; bases with no gene match: 8. Germline values: CDR1 SGDLS, CDR2 YYNGEE. This CDR3 is built from 17 residues. CDR3 amino acids: CASSVGRGTGYSYEQYF. DNA of the CDR3: TGTGCCAGCAGCGTAGGAAGGGGGACAGGGTATTCCTACGAGCAGTACTTC.

This clonotype has just a few counts. The CDR3 DNA is TGTGCCTGGAGTGATCTTAGGGCAGGGAACAACTACGAGCAGTACTTC. Translation: CAWSDLRAGNNYEQYF. The rearrangement links TRBV30 to TRBJ2-7, with D possibly TRBD1 on 5 matching bases. Germline V gene lookup returns CDR1 GTSNPN and CDR2 SVGIG (reference sequence). The CDR3 is 16 amino acids. V lost 1 base and J lost 3, with 19 bases in between. Supplemented by reference TRBV30 and TRBJ2-7, the full variable domain reads SQTIHQWPATLVQPVGSPLSLECTVEGTSNPNLYWYRQAAGRGLQLLFYSVGIGQISSEVPQNLSASRPQDRQFILSSKKLLLSDSGFYLCAWSDLRAGNNYEQYFGPGTRLTVT.

This rearrangement joins TRBV4-3 to TRBJ1-2; possible D gene TRBD1, 5 bases. The CDR3 consists of 15 residues. CDR1 is LGHNA and CDR2 is YSLEER in the germline V gene. The germline V and J ends were trimmed by 0 bases and 5 bases, with 13 bases remaining between them. CDR3 loop: CASSQDRAGTYGYTF. In DNA form, the CDR3 reads TGCGCCAGCAGCCAAGACCGGGCAGGGACGTATGGCTACACCTTC.

The chain carries TRBV16 and TRBJ2-7; D might be TRBD1 (6 bases). Germline V gives CDR1 KGHSY, CDR2 FQNENV. The CDR3 loop spans 17 amino acids. The V and J ends lost 0 bases and 6 bases respectively, with 21 bases between them. In DNA form, the CDR3 reads TGTGCCAGCAGCCAATCATCGGGCACAGGGAAGACCGCCGAGCAGTACTTC. Translated: CASSQSSGTGKTAEQYF.

The chain uses TRBV29-1 and TRBJ1-1, with D possibly being TRBD1 (5 bases). CDR1 and CDR2 (germline): SQVTM, ANQGSEA. Trimming pared 2 bases from V and 2 bases from J, leaving 12 bases between. This CDR3 contains 14 residues. CDR3 sequence: CSVETGTGNTEAFF. The DNA for the CDR3 is TGCAGCGTTGAAACTGGTACAGGCAACACTGAAGCTTTCTTT.

The chain employs TRBV9 and TRBJ2-1; possibly TRBD2 for D (6 bases). The CDR3 covers 15 residues. Per the germline V gene, CDR1 is SGDLS and CDR2 is YYNGEE. Trimming removed 3 bases from V and 8 bases from J, with 18 bases in between. The chain's CDR3 is CASSAAGTQGDEQFF. CDR3 nucleotides: TGTGCCAGCAGCGCCGCCGGGACTCAGGGCGATGAGCAGTTCTTC.

This clonotype has at least ten counts. V is TRBV5-5 and J is TRBJ2-7; TRBD2 agrees at 14 bases. The CDR3 has 17 residues. Losses at the gene ends were 4 bases for V and 1 base for J; bases not matched to a gene: 7. Germline V CDR1 and CDR2: SGHKS, YYEKEE (reference sequence). The chain's CDR3 is CASSLTSGRARSYEQYF. CDR3 coding DNA: TGTGCCAGCAGCCTGACTAGCGGGAGGGCCAGGTCCTACGAGCAGTACTTC.

The chain couples TRBV7-9 to TRBJ2-4; D may be TRBD1 or TRBD2 (6 bases each). CDR3 length: 14 amino acids. Trimming removed 1 base at V and 5 bases at J, with 9 bases between. Germline V gene data show CDR1 as SEHNR and CDR2 as FQNEAQ (reference sequence). The chain's CDR3 is CASSLVRGQNIQYF. For the CDR3, the DNA is TGTGCCAGCAGCTTAGTCCGGGGGCAAAACATTCAGTACTTC.

The rearrangement uses TRBV20-1 and TRBJ2-1; D perhaps matches TRBD2 (6 bases). The V end lost 0 bases, the J end lost 4 bases, and 10 bases lay between the germline ends. Germline V gives CDR1 DFQATT, CDR2 SNEGSKA (reference sequence). The CDR3 is made up of 14 amino acids. The CDR3 DNA follows: TGCAGTGCTAGAGACAGGGACTTATACAATGAGCAGTTCTTC. Translation: CSARDRDLYNEQFF.